This T cell receptor (beta chain) was obtained from a study of T cell responses to AZD1222 COVID-19 vaccine. This table comes from immunoSEQ multiplex PCR, and its TCRdb copy is limited to in-frame clones, with some not included. The sample has under 150,000 clones, more than 70% seen once. Study observations and caveats: Spike-wide coverage was observed for vaccine-associated CD4 TCRs, with dominant responses at 160-218 and 743-854. Most donors were white British, females outnumbered males, and clonal diversity was possibly underestimated. The peak T cell response came first, and repertoires were sampled only after it. Just six AZD1222 recipients tested seropositive at baseline.

CDR1 and CDR2 (germline): LNHDA, SQIVND (reference sequence). Trimming stripped 3 bases from V and 8 bases from J, with 10 bases between. CDR3 length equals 12 residues. Comment on this clone: Its matching antigen is unknown.

The chain carries TRBV19 and TRBJ1-2; D gene unclear. This sequence originates from an adult who received the AZD1222 COVID-19 vaccine. The starting material was peripheral blood, obtained 28 days after the second AZD1222 dose. The CDR3 DNA sequence: TGTGCCAGTAGTATCTTCGACTCGGGCTACACCTTC. Translation: CASSIFDSGYTF.